This entry lists 16 T cell receptor beta chains sequenced from one sample in a study of radiotherapy plus CTLA-4 blockade in lung cancer. Assay: immunoSEQ multiplex PCR; the TCRdb copy retains only in-frame clones and omits some. The sample contains about 87,000 clones, around 84% of which appear only once. The starting material was peripheral blood, obtained from a patient treated with radiotherapy plus ipilimumab. These receptors all come from a human donor with non-small cell lung cancer that progressed on radiotherapy plus ipilimumab.

Here the CDR3 reads CASSPAAGLYEQYF. CDR3 nucleotide sequence: TGTGCCAGCAGCCCGGCGGCGGGACTATACGAGCAGTACTTC. V and J are TRBV7-2 and TRBJ2-7, with TRBD2 matching over 7 bases. Per germline, CDR1 SGHTA and CDR2 FQGNSA. The J segment lost 4 bases and the V segment lost 5 bases, leaving 8 bases of the junction unmatched. This CDR3 contains 14 residues.

This clone was recorded once. This chain links TRBV11-3 with TRBJ2-7; D uncertain. The germline V gene has CDR1 SGHNT and CDR2 YENEEA. Trimming pared 0 bases from V and 0 bases from J, leaving 21 bases between. CDR3 size: 19 residues. The DNA of the CDR3 is TGTGCCAGCAGCTTAGATGAACATCTGGAGAGGTCCAGCTCCTACGAGCAGTACTTC. Its translation is CASSLDEHLERSSSYEQYF.

The chain has TRBV4-2 and TRBJ2-7; 12 bases fit TRBD1. The CDR3 loop spans 17 amino acids. J lost 4 bases, V lost 1 base, and 8 bases had no gene match. The germline CDR1 and CDR2 sequences are LGHNA and YNFKEQ. For the CDR3, the DNA is TGTGCCAGCAGCCAAGCTTCGGGACAGGGGGCGGTGTACGAGCAGTACTTC. The encoded protein is CASSQASGQGAVYEQYF.

This clone was observed a single time. The chain joins TRBV5-1 to TRBJ2-2, with TRBD2 matching over 10 bases. CDR3 size: 15 residues. After removal of 6 bases from V and 5 bases from J, the junction contained 7 bases not matched to a gene. Germline CDR1 reads SGHRS; CDR2 reads YFSETQ. This CDR3 is CASTPGLAATGELFF. In DNA, the CDR3 is TGCGCCAGCACCCCCGGACTAGCGGCGACCGGGGAGCTGTTTTTT.

The gene calls are TRBV6-1 and TRBJ1-1; perhaps TRBD1 as D (5 bases). The CDR3 runs 15 residues. The V end lost 7 bases, the J end lost 2 bases, and 17 bases lay between the germline ends. The germline CDR1 and CDR2 sequences are MNHNS and SASEGT. The CDR3: CASTREAGTNTEAFF. CDR3 DNA: TGTGCCAGCACCAGAGAGGCAGGGACTAACACTGAAGCTTTCTTT.

The genes are TRBV29-1 and TRBJ2-1; 9 bases are a match to TRBD2. The CDR3 covers 15 residues. After removal of 4 bases from V and 5 bases from J, the junction contained 9 bases not matched to a gene. The V gene's germline CDR1 is SQVTM and CDR2 ANQGSEA. This CDR3 reads CSVARIAGVDNEQFF. The CDR3 bases are TGCAGCGTTGCCCGAATAGCGGGAGTGGACAATGAGCAGTTCTTC.

V is TRBV11-1 and J is TRBJ2-5; 7 bases are shared with TRBD1. Losses at the gene ends were 5 bases for V and 5 bases for J; bases not matched to a gene: 5. The CDR3 covers 13 residues. Per germline, CDR1 SGHAT and CDR2 FQDESV (reference sequence). The CDR3: CASSAGGRETQYF. The DNA for the CDR3 is TGTGCCAGCAGCGCAGGGGGTAGGGAGACCCAGTACTTC.

The CDR3 bases are TGTGCCAGCAGTTCTCTTAATGAAAAACTGTTTTTT. Protein product: CASSSLNEKLFF. This chain joins TRBV27 and TRBJ1-4; D is unresolved. The CDR3 extends over 12 amino acids. Germline CDR1 is MNHEY and CDR2 is SMNVEV (reference sequence). Trimming stripped 4 bases from V and 4 bases from J, with 4 bases between.

The rearrangement links TRBV28 to TRBJ1-5, with D uncertain. The ends were cut back, 4 bases at V and 6 bases at J, with 7 bases in the middle. The CDR3 sequence is 12 residues long. CDR1 is MDHEN and CDR2 is SYDVKM in the germline V gene. The CDR3 protein is CASSSPGQPQHF. The CDR3 DNA follows: TGTGCCAGCAGTTCCCCGGGTCAGCCCCAGCATTTT.

The chain combines TRBV5-1 with TRBJ2-2, with 12 nucleotides matching TRBD2. CDR3 length equals 16 residues. Losses at the gene ends were 4 bases for V and 3 bases for J; bases not matched to a gene: 4. Germline CDR1 reads SGHRS; CDR2 reads YFSETQ. The CDR3 sequence is CASSPRLAGDTGELFF. In DNA form, the CDR3 reads TGCGCCAGCAGCCCAAGACTAGCGGGAGACACCGGGGAGCTGTTTTTT.

The genes are TRBV6-5 and TRBJ1-1, with 8 positions matching TRBD1. V shed 7 bases, J shed 7 bases, and the junction held 5 bases outside the gene matches. CDR3 size: 12 residues. Germline CDR1 reads MNHEY; CDR2 reads SVGAGI. The CDR3 spells CASNPGTGEAFF. The CDR3 DNA reads TGTGCCAGCAATCCCGGGACAGGTGAAGCTTTCTTT.

The chain recombines TRBV7-9 with TRBJ1-4; no clear D gene. This CDR3 region has 15 residues. Germline V gene sequence: CDR1 SEHNR, CDR2 FQNEAQ (reference sequence). V shed 4 bases and J shed 5 bases, with 14 bases lying between them. The CDR3 bases are TGTGCCAGCAGCTCCACCGTCTCCTCAAATGAAAAACTGTTTTTT. Its translation is CASSSTVSSNEKLFF.

This clone was found a few times. The rearrangement links TRBV5-4 to TRBJ2-7; TRBD1 matches at 10 bases. V trimming: 3 bases; J trimming: 4 bases; junction bases outside the gene matches: 7. Germline CDR1 SGHNT, CDR2 YYREEE (reference sequence). This CDR3 has 15 residues. CDR3 region: CASSSGQGKVYEQYF. The CDR3 bases are TGTGCCAGCAGCTCGGGACAGGGGAAGGTATACGAGCAGTACTTC.

The V call is TRBV6-4, the J call TRBJ2-1, with 12 nucleotides matching TRBD2. V was pared by 3 bases and J by 9 bases, with 6 bases of the junction left unmatched. Germline values: CDR1 MRHNA, CDR2 SNTAGT. CDR3 length: 15 residues. CDR3 region: CASSEGTSGLGEQFF. The DNA of the CDR3 is TGTGCCAGCAGTGAAGGGACTAGCGGGTTAGGTGAGCAGTTCTTC.

This rearrangement joins TRBV5-1 to TRBJ2-3; 10 bases are shared with TRBD2. V was pared by 0 bases and J by 2 bases, with 3 bases of the junction left unmatched. CDR1 SGHRS and CDR2 YFSETQ come from the germline V gene. This CDR3 is built from 16 residues. Written as DNA, the CDR3 is TGCGCCAGCAGCTTGGGAGGGACTAGCGCCACAGATACGCAGTATTTT. Translation: CASSLGGTSATDTQYF. The whole variable domain, filled in from reference TRBV5-1 and TRBJ2-3, reads KAGVTQTPRYLIKTRGQQVTLSCSPISGHRSVSWYQQTPGQGLQFLFEYFSETQRNKGNFPGRFSGRQFSNSRSEMNVSTLELGDSALYLCASSLGGTSATDTQYFGPGTRLTVL.

The V gene is TRBV4-3, the J gene TRBJ2-6; D is unresolved. Germline CDR1 and CDR2: LGHNA and YSLEER. The CDR3 totals 15 residues. The V and J ends lost 0 bases and 3 bases respectively, with 6 bases between them. The CDR3 loop reads CASSQDGGGANVLTF. The CDR3 nucleotides read TGCGCCAGCAGCCAAGATGGCGGTGGGGCCAACGTCCTGACTTTC.